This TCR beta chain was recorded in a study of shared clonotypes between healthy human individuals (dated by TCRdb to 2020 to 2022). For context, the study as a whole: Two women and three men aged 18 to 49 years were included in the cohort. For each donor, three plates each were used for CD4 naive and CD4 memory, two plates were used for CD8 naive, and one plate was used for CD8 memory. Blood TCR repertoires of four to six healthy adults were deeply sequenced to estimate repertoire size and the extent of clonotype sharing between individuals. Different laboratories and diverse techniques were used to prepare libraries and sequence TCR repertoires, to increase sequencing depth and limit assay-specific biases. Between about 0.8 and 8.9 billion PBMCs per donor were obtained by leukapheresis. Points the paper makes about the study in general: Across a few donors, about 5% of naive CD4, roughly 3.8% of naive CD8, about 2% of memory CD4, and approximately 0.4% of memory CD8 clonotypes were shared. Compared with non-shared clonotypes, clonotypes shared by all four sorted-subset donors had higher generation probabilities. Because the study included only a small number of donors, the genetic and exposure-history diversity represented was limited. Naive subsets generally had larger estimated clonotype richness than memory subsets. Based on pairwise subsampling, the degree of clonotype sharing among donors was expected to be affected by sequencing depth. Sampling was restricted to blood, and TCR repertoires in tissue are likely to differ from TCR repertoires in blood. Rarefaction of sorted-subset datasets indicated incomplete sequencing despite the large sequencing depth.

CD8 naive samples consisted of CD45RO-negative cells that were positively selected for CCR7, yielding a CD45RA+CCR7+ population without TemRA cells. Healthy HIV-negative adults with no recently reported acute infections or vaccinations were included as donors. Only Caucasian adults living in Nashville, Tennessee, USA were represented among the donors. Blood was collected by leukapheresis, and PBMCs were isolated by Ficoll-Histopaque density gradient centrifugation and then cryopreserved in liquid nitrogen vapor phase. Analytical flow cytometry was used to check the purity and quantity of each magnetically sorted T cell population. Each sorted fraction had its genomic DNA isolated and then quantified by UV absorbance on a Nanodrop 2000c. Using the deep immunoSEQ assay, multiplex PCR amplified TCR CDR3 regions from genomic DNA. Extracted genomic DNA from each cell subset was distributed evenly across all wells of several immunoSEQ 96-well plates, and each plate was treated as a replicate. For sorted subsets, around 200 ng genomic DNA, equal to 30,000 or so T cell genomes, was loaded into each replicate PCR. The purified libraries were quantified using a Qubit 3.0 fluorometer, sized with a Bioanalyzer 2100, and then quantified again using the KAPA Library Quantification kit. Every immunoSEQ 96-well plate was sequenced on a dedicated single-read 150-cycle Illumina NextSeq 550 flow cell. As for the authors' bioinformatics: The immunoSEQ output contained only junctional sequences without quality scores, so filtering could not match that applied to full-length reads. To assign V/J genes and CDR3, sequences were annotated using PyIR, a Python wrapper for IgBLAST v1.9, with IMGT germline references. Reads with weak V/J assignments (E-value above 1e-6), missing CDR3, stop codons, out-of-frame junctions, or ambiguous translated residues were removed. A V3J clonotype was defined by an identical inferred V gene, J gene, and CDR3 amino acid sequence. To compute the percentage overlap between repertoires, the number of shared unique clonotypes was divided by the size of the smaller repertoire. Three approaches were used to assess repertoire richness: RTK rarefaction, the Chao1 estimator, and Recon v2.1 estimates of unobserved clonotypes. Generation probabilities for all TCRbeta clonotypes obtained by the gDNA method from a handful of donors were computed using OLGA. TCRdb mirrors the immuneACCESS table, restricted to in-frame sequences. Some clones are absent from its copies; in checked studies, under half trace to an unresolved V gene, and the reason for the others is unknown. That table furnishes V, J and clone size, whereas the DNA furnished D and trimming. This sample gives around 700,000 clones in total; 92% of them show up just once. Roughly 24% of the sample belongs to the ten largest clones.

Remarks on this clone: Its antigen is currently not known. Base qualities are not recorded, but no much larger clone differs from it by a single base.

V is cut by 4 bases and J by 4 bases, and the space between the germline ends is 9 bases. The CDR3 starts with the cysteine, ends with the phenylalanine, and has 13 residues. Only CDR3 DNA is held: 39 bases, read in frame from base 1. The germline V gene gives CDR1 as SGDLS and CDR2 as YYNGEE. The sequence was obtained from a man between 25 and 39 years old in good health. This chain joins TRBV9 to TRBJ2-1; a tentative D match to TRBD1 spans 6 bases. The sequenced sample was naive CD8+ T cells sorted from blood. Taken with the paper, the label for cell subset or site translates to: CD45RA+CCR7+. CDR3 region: CASSFGTYNEQFF. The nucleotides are TGTGCCAGCAGCTTCGGGACATACAATGAGCAGTTCTTC.